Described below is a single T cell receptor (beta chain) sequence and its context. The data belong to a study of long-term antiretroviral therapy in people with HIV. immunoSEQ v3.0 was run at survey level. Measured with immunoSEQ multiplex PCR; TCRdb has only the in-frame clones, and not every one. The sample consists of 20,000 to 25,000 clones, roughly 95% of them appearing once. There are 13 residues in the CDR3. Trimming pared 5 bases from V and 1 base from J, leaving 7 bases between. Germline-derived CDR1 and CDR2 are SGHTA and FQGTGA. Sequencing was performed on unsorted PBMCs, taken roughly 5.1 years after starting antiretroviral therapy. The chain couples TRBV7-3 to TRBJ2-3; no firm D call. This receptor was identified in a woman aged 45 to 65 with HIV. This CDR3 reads CASSLSRTDTQYF. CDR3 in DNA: TGTGCCAGCAGCCTCTCTCGCACAGATACGCAGTATTTT.